This entry lists 12 T cell receptor beta chains sequenced from one sample in a study of OX40 agonist ivuxolimab in advanced cancers. The assay was immunoSEQ multiplex PCR, and TCRdb's table has in-frame clones only and misses some. The sample gives 98,000 or so clones, 80% to 90% of which show up once; about 0.3% is in the top ten. Sequenced here: CD4+ or CD8+ T cells sorted from blood, sampled in a trial of the OX40 agonist ivuxolimab. The receptors originated from an adult with an advanced solid tumor such as melanoma, head and neck, liver or kidney cancer.

The genes are TRBV21-1 and TRBJ1-4; the D call in the table, TRBD1, was not verified against the DNA. TRBV21-1 is a listed pseudogene. This CDR3 is built from 13 residues. The CDR3 loop reads CASRGQPNEKLFF. The CDR3 bases are TGTGCCAGCAGGGGACAGCCTAATGAAAAACTGTTTTTT.

The rearrangement joins TRBV2 to TRBJ2-1; 8 bases fit TRBD2. The J segment lost 5 bases and the V segment lost 9 bases, leaving 12 bases of the junction unmatched. The CDR3 contains 15 residues. The germline CDR1 and CDR2 sequences are SNHLY and FYNNEI. The CDR3 is CASAGGPLNDNEQFF. In nucleotides, the CDR3 is TGTGCCAGTGCGGGAGGCCCTCTAAACGACAATGAGCAGTTCTTC.

V is TRBV6-5 and J is TRBJ2-3; no clear D gene. The CDR3 is made up of 15 amino acids. CDR1 is MNHEY, CDR2 SVGAGI, per germline. V was pared by 0 bases and J by 0 bases, with 7 bases between. Here the CDR3 reads CASSYSEWSTDTQYF. CDR3 sequence (DNA): TGTGCCAGCAGTTACTCGGAATGGAGCACAGATACGCAGTATTTT.

The rearrangement joins TRBV7-9 to TRBJ2-2; 10 nucleotides match TRBD2. CDR3 length: 16 amino acids. Trimming removed 6 bases from V and 2 bases from J; junction bases left unmatched: 6. CDR1 SEHNR and CDR2 FQNEAQ come from the germline V gene (reference sequence). DNA of the CDR3: TGTGCCAGCAGTCGACTAGCGGGCGGTAACACCGGGGAGCTGTTTTTT. Its translation: CASSRLAGGNTGELFF.

The chain recombines TRBV28 with TRBJ2-3; D tentatively fits TRBD1 or TRBD2 (5 bases each). The germline V gene encodes CDR1 MDHEN and CDR2 SYDVKM. The CDR3 runs to 14 residues. Trimming shortened V by 4 bases and J by 2 bases, and 10 bases separated the two germline ends. In DNA form, the CDR3 reads TGTGCCAGCAGTTCGGGACCTCTCACAGATACGCAGTATTTT. Encoded protein: CASSSGPLTDTQYF.

This chain joins TRBV6-5 and TRBJ1-1; D ambiguous. This CDR3 has 13 residues. V lost 6 bases and J 1 base, leaving 9 bases between the germline ends. The germline V gene has CDR1 MNHEY and CDR2 SVGAGI. This chain's CDR3 is CASRHKKNTEAFF. The CDR3 DNA is TGTGCCAGCAGGCACAAAAAGAACACTGAAGCTTTCTTT.

The chain links TRBV28 to TRBJ2-3; 11 bases agree with TRBD2. CDR1 is MDHEN and CDR2 is SYDVKM in the germline V gene. V shed 3 bases and J 0 bases; nucleotides not matched to a gene: 17. The CDR3 runs to 21 residues. CDR3 nucleotides: TGTGCCAGCAGTTTCCCCCTAGCGGGAGGCGAACGGTTGTCTAGCACAGATACGCAGTATTTT. Protein sequence: CASSFPLAGGERLSSTDTQYF.

The chain joins TRBV7-3 to TRBJ2-1; D may be TRBD2 (5 bases). The CDR3 has 13 residues. Trimming took off 5 bases at V and 8 bases at J, with 13 bases between the two ends. Germline CDR1 SGHTA, CDR2 FQGTGA. This CDR3 reads CASSPTGLDEQFF. CDR3 nucleotide sequence: TGTGCCAGCAGCCCCACGGGATTGGATGAGCAGTTCTTC.

The chain employs TRBV7-2 and TRBJ2-3; D is unresolved. V lost 1 base and J lost 0, with 2 bases in between. The CDR3 has 13 amino acids. CDR1 and CDR2 from the germline V gene are SGHTA and FQGNSA. DNA for the CDR3: TGTGCCAGCAGCTTAGGGAGCACAGATACGCAGTATTTT. The encoded protein is CASSLGSTDTQYF.

The chain is built from TRBV5-1 and TRBJ2-7; 9 bases agree with TRBD1. The CDR3 sequence is 15 residues long. Unmatched junction bases numbered 11, after V lost 4 bases and J lost 6 bases. In germline, CDR1 is SGHRS, CDR2 YFSETQ. Written as DNA, the CDR3 is TGCGCCAGCAGCCCCGGACAGGGGCTGGGGGGCGAGCAGTACTTC. This codes for CASSPGQGLGGEQYF.

This rearrangement joins TRBV6-5 to TRBJ2-5; TRBD2 aligns across 7 bases. The CDR3 sequence is 16 residues long. Germline lookup yields CDR1 MNHEY and CDR2 SVGAGI. The junction had 10 bases not matched to a gene; V was cut back by 4 bases and J by 2 bases. This CDR3 is CASSSKYTSAQETQYF. The CDR3 nucleotides are TGTGCCAGCAGTTCCAAATACACTAGCGCTCAAGAGACCCAGTACTTC.

For the CDR3, the DNA is TGCGCCAGCAGCCAGGGGGGGGACACCGGGGAGCTGTTTTTT. Its protein product is CASSQGGDTGELFF. The chain employs TRBV4-3 and TRBJ2-2; 7 nucleotides line up with TRBD2. In germline, CDR1 is LGHNA, CDR2 YSLEER. CDR3 length: 14 residues. Unmatched junction bases numbered 1, after V lost 3 bases and J lost 3 bases.